The 9 T cell receptor beta chains below come from one sample, sequenced in a study of shared clonotypes between healthy human individuals. Selected positively for CCR7 and CD45RO-negative, naive CD8 cells excluded terminally differentiated effector memory CD45RA+ cells. TCRdb's copy holds only in-frame clones and misses some; the assay was immunoSEQ multiplex PCR. Here the sample spans about 820,000 clones, 90% to 95% being singletons. What was sequenced was naive CD8+ T cells sorted from blood. These receptors came from a man aged 25 to 45 in good health.

CDR3 protein: CASSLSASGEVSYEQYF. CDR3 sequence (DNA): TGTGCCAGCAGTTTGTCGGCTAGCGGGGAGGTCTCCTACGAGCAGTACTTC. The chain combines TRBV27 with TRBJ2-7; 9 positions match TRBD2. J lost 0 bases, V lost 3 bases, and 9 bases had no gene match. Looked up from germline, CDR1 is MNHEY and CDR2 is SMNVEV (reference sequence). The CDR3 contains 17 residues.

As concerns this clone: Other nucleotide sequences from this sample produce the same CDR3. The chain joins TRBV4-1 to TRBJ2-7; possibly TRBD2 for D (6 bases). CDR1 MGHRA and CDR2 YSYEKL come from the germline V gene. The CDR3 is made up of 14 amino acids. Trimming took off 1 base at V and 0 bases at J, with 7 bases between the two ends. This CDR3 is CASSQGRGSYEQYF. The CDR3 region has the DNA TGCGCCAGCAGCCAAGGGAGGGGCTCCTACGAGCAGTACTTC.

This chain links TRBV6-6 with TRBJ2-1; possible D gene TRBD2, 6 bases. With 5 bases removed from V and 9 bases from J, the gap between germline ends came to 20 bases. Germline V gene lookup returns CDR1 MNHNY and CDR2 SVGAGI (reference sequence). This CDR3 has 15 amino acids. CDR3 in DNA: TGTGCCAGCAGTGAGCTTGGGAGGCCCCAGGCTGAGCAGTTCTTC. Amino acids: CASSELGRPQAEQFF.

The chain combines TRBV6-6 with TRBJ2-3; 8 nucleotides align to TRBD1. CDR3 length equals 16 residues. Germline-derived CDR1 and CDR2 are MNHNY and SVGAGI (reference sequence). J gave up 5 bases and V 4 bases, and 11 bases lay outside the gene matches. The CDR3 nucleotides read TGTGCCAGCAGTTGGACAGGGCTGGGATCGGGAGATACGCAGTATTTT. Translating it yields CASSWTGLGSGDTQYF.

This CDR3 is CASSQVFSGDLYNEQFF. CDR3 nucleotide sequence: TGCGCCAGCAGCCAAGTTTTTAGTGGGGACTTATACAATGAGCAGTTCTTC. V gene TRBV4-1 combines with J gene TRBJ2-1; a weak D match, TRBD2 (6 bases). Trimming cost V 1 base and J 4 bases, with 17 bases left between them. Germline loops: CDR1 MGHRA, CDR2 YSYEKL. The CDR3 covers 17 residues.

This sequence joins TRBV27 and TRBJ1-1; D is uncertain. The CDR3 covers 15 residues. Germline V lookup: CDR1 MNHEY, CDR2 SMNVEV (reference sequence). V was trimmed by 4 bases and J by 4 bases, leaving 16 bases between them. CDR3: CASSYVRGGSTEAFF. DNA for the CDR3: TGTGCCAGCAGTTACGTAAGAGGCGGGAGCACTGAAGCTTTCTTT.

V gene TRBV29-1 combines with J gene TRBJ2-3; the D is unclear. This CDR3 has 13 amino acids. The ends were cut back, 6 bases at V and 4 bases at J, with 14 bases in the middle. CDR1 SQVTM and CDR2 ANQGSEA come from the germline V gene. CDR3 in DNA: TGCAGCGTCCTGGGTGGGAAGTCAGATACGCAGTATTTT. Amino acid sequence: CSVLGGKSDTQYF.

V is TRBV4-3 and J is TRBJ2-7; D is perhaps TRBD2 (6 bases). The CDR3 is 16 residues long. Germline assignment: CDR1 LGHNA and CDR2 YSLEER. V was shortened by 0 bases and J by 7 bases, with 19 bases between the two germline ends. The CDR3 DNA is TGCGCCAGCAGCCAAGATTTTTGGCAGGGAGGTCGGGAGCAGTACTTC. This gives the protein CASSQDFWQGGREQYF.

The V and J genes are TRBV7-9 and TRBJ2-4, with a tentative D call TRBD1 (6 bases). The V gene's germline CDR1 is SEHNR and CDR2 FQNEAQ (reference sequence). This CDR3 contains 17 residues. Between the trimmed V and J ends, which lost 1 base and 3 bases, there was a span of 16 bases. Here the CDR3 reads CASSLGFTGKNKNIQYF. In DNA, the CDR3 is TGTGCCAGCAGCTTAGGTTTTACAGGGAAAAACAAAAACATTCAGTACTTC.